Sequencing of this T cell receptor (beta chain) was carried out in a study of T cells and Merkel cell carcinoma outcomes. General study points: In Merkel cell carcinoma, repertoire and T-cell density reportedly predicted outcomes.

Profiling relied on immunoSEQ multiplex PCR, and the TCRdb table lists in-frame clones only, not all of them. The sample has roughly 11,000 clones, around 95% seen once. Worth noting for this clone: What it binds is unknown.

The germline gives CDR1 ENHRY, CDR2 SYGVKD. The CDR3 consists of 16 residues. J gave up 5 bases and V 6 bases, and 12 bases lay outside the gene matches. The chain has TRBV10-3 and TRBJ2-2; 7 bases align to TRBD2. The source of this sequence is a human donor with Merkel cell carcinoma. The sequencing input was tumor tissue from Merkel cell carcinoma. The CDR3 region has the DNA TGTGCCATCAGCCCCCTAGACCTCGGGGGGACCGGGGAGCTGTTTTTT. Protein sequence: CAISPLDLGGTGELFF.